This T cell receptor beta chain was sequenced for a study of blood T cells in healthy people across ages. The CDR3 is 14 amino acids. The V and J ends lost 3 bases and 6 bases, in that order; junction bases with no gene match: 2. CDR1 and CDR2 (germline): KGHSH, LQKENI. This clonotype turned up a few times. Antigen specificity is unknown. Whole-study findings and limits: PBMC samples, being unsorted, prevented any conclusive comparison of naive and antigen-experienced cells.

Next came a second PCR, run for about 6 to 11 cycles, which used a sample-barcoded 5' primer along with a J-beta primer mix. TCRdb reanalysed the 5' RACE reads using MiXCR and keeps one entry per CDR3 protein. The sample holds under 1,000,000 distinct CDR3 sequences, under 40% seen once. The sequence was obtained from a man younger than 30 in good health. The rearrangement links TRBV18 to TRBJ1-4; TRBD1 aligns across 9 bases. Sequenced: blood. CDR3 residues: CASSPDRGDEKLFF. CDR3 in DNA: TGTGCCAGCTCACCGGACAGGGGCGATGAAAAACTGTTTTTT.